The sequence of this TCR beta chain was determined in a study of OX40 agonist ivuxolimab in advanced cancers. Study-level background: Ivuxolimab was a fully human IgG2 agonistic monoclonal antibody targeting the costimulatory receptor OX40 (CD134). Partial responses occurred in three dose-escalation patients, of whom one had hepatocellular carcinoma and two had cutaneous melanoma. The purpose of peripheral TCRbeta sequencing was to test whether ivuxolimab changed TCR sequence diversity and led to clonal T-cell expansion. The paper covers the monotherapy dose-escalation part of the phase I ivuxolimab trial, which included N ≈ 57 patients. Intravenous ivuxolimab was administered to patients every 2 weeks at six dose levels: 0.01, 0.1, 0.3, 1.5, 3 and 10 mg/kg. Patients were allowed to have had prior anti-PD-1, anti-PD-L1 or anti-CTLA-4 therapy, and approximately 40% of the dose-escalation patients had previously received checkpoint inhibitors. A male proportion of roughly 80% and a mean age of around 60 years, ranging from roughly 23 to 90, were recorded for the dose-escalation cohort. Of the roughly 53 patients in dose escalation, some 19 had hepatocellular carcinoma, about 15 had melanoma, 9 had renal cell carcinoma and 9 had head and neck cancer. Here is what the overall study found, with its caveats: Low levels of normalized T-cell clonal expansion were also shown by some nonresponding patients. On average, CD8+ T cells showed more expanded clones than CD4+ T cells after ivuxolimab. Clonal expansion of both CD4+ and CD8+ blood T cells was observed from baseline to week 6 at doses 0.1 to 3.0 mg/kg. The antigen specificity of the peripheral T cells that underwent clonal expansion was not determined. In the 0.1-3.0 mg/kg groups, partial responders were among the patients with the lowest normalized peripheral clonal expansion, particularly in CD8+ T cells.

For sequencing of the TCRbeta CDR3 region, genomic DNA was extracted from the sorted cells. The immunoSEQ Assay was used for sequencing of TCRbeta CDR3 regions. What TCRdb holds here is the immuneACCESS table cut down to in-frame rearrangements. Part of the clones is not present; checked against another copy, under half of the missing clones reflect an unresolved V gene, and the others are unexplained. The sample data list roughly 67,000 clones, and approximately 90% of these were observed just once. The ten largest clones represent 0.27% of the sample. As regards this clone: Its antigen is unknown. The record has no base qualities; no much larger clone is one base away.

The trial excluded patients who had a history of autoimmune disease or who were on systemic immunosuppression. Peripheral blood for TCR sequencing was collected from all dose cohorts at baseline, on cycle 4 day 1, and on cycle 7 day 1. Samples came from an open-label, multicenter, first-in-human phase I dose-escalation trial of ivuxolimab. Adults with locally advanced or metastatic head and neck squamous cell, hepatocellular, melanoma or renal cell carcinoma were enrolled in the trial. Before TCR sequencing, CD4+ T cells and CD8+ T cells were sorted from peripheral blood as separate populations. The germline V gene (reference sequence) provides CDR1 SEHNR and CDR2 FQNEAQ. Clipping removes 3 bases from V and 4 bases from J, with 5 as the unmatched junction base count. The CDR3 spans 14 residues, from the cysteine through the phenylalanine. Just the 42-base CDR3 DNA is kept, in frame starting at base 1.

Here the chain combines TRBV7-9 and TRBJ2-5; 7 bases in the middle match TRBD2. Sequencing used CD4+ or CD8+ T cells sorted from blood, obtained in a trial of the OX40 agonist ivuxolimab. The clonotype originates from an adult with an advanced solid tumor such as melanoma, head and neck, liver or kidney cancer. The bases read TGTGCCAGCAGCTTGGCGGGAGTGGTAGAGACCCAGTACTTC. It codes for CASSLAGVVETQYF. Joined to the reference TRBV7-9 and TRBJ2-5 proteins, this CDR3 gives the full variable domain: DTGVSQNPRHKITKRGQNVTFRCDPISEHNRLYWYRQTLGQGPEFLTYFQNEAQLEKSRLLSDRFSAERPKGSFSTLEIQRTEQGDSAMYLCASSLAGVVETQYFGPGTRLLVL.